This T cell receptor (beta chain) was captured in a study of T cells after yellow fever vaccination. General study points: The secondary response peaked faster, at day 5 versus 15, but was weaker.

Template-switching 5'RACE yielded the TCR cDNA; a universal primer site and UMIs were added in the process. From the 5' RACE reads, TCRdb called clonotypes with MiXCR, one entry per CDR3 protein. The data show some 22,000 distinct CDR3 sequences, around 5.2% seen once. V shed 5 bases and J shed 8 bases, with 18 bases lying between them. This CDR3 has 13 residues. Germline lookup yields CDR1 DFQATT and CDR2 SNEGSKA (reference sequence). In its sample, this clonotype was seen many times. The genes are TRBV20-1 and TRBJ1-2; a weak D match, TRBD1 (5 bases). This specimen consisted of PBMCs, either bulk or a sorted T-cell subset (CD4+, CD8+, memory, or dextramer-sorted; not recorded which), obtained about 41 days after the first yellow fever vaccination. This receptor was obtained from a man between 18 and 35 years old who received the YFV17D yellow fever vaccine. Here the CDR3 reads CSAGEPLGAGYTF. For the CDR3, the DNA is TGCAGTGCTGGCGAACCGCTTGGGGCGGGCTACACCTTC.